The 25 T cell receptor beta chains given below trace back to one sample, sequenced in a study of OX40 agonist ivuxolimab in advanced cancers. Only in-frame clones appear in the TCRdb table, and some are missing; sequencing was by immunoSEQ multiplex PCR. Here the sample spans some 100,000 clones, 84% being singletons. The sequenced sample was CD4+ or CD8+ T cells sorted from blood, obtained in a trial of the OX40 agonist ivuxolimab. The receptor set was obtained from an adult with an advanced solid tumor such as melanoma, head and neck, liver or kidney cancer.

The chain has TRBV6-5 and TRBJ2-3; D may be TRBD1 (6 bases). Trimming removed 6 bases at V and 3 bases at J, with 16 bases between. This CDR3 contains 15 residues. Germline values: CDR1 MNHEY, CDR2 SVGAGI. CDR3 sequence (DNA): TGTGCCAGCAGAAAACAGGGCCCTGCGACAGATACGCAGTATTTT. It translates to CASRKQGPATDTQYF.

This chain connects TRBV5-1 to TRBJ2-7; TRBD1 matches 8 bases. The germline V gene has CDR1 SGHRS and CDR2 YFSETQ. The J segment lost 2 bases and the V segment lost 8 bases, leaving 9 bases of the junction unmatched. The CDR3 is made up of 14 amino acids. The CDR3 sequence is CASSPGQETYEQYF. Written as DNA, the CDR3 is TGCGCCAGTAGCCCGGGACAGGAAACCTACGAGCAGTACTTC.

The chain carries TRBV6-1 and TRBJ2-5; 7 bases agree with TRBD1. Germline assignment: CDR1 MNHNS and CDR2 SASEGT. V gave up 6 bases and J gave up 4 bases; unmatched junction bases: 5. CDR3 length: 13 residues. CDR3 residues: CASRGDSRETQYF. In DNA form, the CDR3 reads TGTGCCAGCAGGGGGGACAGCCGAGAGACCCAGTACTTC.

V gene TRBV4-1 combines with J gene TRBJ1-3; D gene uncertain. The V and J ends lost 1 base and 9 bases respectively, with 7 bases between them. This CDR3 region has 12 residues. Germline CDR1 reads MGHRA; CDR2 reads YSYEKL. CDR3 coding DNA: TGCGCCAGCAGCCAAGCTGGGAGCACCATATATTTT. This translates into CASSQAGSTIYF.

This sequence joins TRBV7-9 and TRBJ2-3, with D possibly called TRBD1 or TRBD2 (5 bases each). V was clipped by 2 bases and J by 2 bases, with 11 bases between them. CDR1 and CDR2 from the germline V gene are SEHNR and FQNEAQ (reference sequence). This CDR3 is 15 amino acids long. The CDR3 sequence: CASSLRGPDTDTQYF. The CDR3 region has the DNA TGTGCCAGCAGCTTACGGGGACCCGACACAGATACGCAGTATTTT.

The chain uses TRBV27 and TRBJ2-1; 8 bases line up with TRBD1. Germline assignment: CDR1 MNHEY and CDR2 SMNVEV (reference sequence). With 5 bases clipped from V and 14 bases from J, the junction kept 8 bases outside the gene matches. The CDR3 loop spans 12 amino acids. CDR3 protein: CASSPGQGVEFF. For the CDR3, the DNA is TGTGCCAGCAGTCCCGGACAGGGCGTCGAGTTCTTC.

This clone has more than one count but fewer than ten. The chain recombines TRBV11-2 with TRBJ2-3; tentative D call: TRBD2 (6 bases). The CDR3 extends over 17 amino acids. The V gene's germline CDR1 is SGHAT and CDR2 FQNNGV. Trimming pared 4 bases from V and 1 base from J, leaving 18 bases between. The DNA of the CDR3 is TGTGCCAGCAGCTCCCTCATTGTGGGAGGCGGCACAGATACGCAGTATTTT. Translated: CASSSLIVGGGTDTQYF.

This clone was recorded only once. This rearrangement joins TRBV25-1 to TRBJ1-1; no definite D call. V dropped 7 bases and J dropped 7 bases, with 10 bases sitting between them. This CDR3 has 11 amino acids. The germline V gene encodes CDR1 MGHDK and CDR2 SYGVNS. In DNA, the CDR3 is TGTGCCAGCAAACTAAGGGATGAAGCTTTCTTT. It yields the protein CASKLRDEAFF.

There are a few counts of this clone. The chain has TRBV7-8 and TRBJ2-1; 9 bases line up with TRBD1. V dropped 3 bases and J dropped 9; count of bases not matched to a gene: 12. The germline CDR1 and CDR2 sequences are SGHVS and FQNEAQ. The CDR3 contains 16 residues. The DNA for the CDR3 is TGTGCCAGCAGCTTGCCCCACGGACAGGGGAATAGTGAGCAGTTCTTC. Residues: CASSLPHGQGNSEQFF.

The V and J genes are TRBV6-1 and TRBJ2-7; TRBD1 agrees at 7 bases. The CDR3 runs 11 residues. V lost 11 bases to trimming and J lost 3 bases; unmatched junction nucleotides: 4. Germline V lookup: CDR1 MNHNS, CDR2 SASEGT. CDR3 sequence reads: CASGQNYEQYF. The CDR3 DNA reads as TGTGCCTCGGGACAGAACTACGAGCAGTACTTC.

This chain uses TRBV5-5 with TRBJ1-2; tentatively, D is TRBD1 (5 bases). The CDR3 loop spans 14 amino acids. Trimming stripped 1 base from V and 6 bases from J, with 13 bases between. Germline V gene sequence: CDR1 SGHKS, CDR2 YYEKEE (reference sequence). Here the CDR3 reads CASSLKGQDHGYTF. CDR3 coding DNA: TGTGCCAGCAGCTTGAAGGGGCAGGATCATGGCTACACCTTC.

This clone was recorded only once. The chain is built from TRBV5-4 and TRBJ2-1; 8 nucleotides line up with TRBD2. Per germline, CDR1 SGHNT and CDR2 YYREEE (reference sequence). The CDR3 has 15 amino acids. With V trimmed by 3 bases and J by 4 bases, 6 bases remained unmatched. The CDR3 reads CASSSGTSIYNEQFF. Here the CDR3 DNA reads TGTGCCAGCAGCTCCGGGACTAGTATTTACAATGAGCAGTTCTTC.

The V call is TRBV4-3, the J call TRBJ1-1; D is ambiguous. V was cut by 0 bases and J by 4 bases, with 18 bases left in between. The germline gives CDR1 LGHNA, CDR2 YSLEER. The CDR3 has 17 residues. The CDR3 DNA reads TGCGCCAGCAGCCAAGACCCGCTGAGTGGACGGGGCACTGAAGCTTTCTTT. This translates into CASSQDPLSGRGTEAFF.

The CDR3 protein is CASSPGPSGTGASSYEQYF. The CDR3 region has the DNA TGCGCCAGCAGCCCGGGGCCATCCGGGACAGGGGCGAGTTCCTACGAGCAGTACTTC. The chain couples TRBV4-1 to TRBJ2-7; 10 nucleotides align to TRBD1. This CDR3 spans 19 amino acids. V shed 4 bases, J shed 1 base, and the junction held 16 bases outside the gene matches. Germline CDR1 is MGHRA and CDR2 is YSYEKL.

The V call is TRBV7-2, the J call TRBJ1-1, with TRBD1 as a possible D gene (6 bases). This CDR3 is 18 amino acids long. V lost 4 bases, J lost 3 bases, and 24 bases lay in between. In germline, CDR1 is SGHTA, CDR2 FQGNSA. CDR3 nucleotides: TGTGCCAGCAGCTCGGCGGACAGATTTTTAGGGGTATACACTGAAGCTTTCTTT. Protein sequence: CASSSADRFLGVYTEAFF.

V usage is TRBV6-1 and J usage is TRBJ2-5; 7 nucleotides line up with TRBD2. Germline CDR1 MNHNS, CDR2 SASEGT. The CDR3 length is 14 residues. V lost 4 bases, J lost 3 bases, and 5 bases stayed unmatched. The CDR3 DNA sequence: TGTGCCAGCAGTGCCTGGGGGGGGGAAGAGACCCAGTACTTC. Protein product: CASSAWGGEETQYF.

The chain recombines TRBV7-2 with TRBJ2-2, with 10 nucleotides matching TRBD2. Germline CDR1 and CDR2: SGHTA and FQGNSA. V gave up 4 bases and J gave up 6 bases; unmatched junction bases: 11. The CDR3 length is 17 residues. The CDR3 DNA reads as TGTGCCAGCAGCTCAAAATTAGCGGGGGGCCCCCCCGGGGAGCTGTTTTTT. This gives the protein CASSSKLAGGPPGELFF.

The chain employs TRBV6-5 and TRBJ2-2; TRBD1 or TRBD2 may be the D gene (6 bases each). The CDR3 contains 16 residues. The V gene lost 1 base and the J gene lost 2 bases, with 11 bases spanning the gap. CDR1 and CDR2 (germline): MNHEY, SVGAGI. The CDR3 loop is CASSYWGDTNTGELFF. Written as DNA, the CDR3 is TGTGCCAGCAGTTACTGGGGGGACACAAACACCGGGGAGCTGTTTTTT.

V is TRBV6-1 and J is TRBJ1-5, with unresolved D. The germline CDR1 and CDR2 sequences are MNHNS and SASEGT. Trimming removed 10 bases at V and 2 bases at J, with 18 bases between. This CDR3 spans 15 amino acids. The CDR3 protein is CAIRPSDSGNQPQHF. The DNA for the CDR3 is TGTGCCATCCGTCCGTCCGATTCTGGCAATCAGCCCCAGCATTTT.

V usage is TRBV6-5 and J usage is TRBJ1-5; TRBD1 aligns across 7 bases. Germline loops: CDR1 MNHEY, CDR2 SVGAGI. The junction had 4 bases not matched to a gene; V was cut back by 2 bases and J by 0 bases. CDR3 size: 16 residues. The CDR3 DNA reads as TGTGCCAGCAGTTACCCGGGGACAGATAGCAATCAGCCCCAGCATTTT. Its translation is CASSYPGTDSNQPQHF.

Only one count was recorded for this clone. The CDR3 DNA is TGTGCCAGCAGTCGCAGGGACAGGGGCCAATACGAGCAGTACTTC. Its translation is CASSRRDRGQYEQYF. The V gene is TRBV2, the J gene TRBJ2-7; TRBD1 agrees at 10 bases. This CDR3 contains 15 residues. V was pared by 5 bases and J by 4 bases, with 8 bases of the junction left unmatched. The germline gives CDR1 SNHLY, CDR2 FYNNEI.

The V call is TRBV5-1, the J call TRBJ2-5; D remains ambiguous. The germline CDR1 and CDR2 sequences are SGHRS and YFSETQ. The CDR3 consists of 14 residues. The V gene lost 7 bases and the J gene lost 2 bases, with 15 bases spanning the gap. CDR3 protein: CASAPSGPQETQYF. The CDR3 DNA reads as TGCGCCAGCGCCCCATCCGGGCCTCAAGAGACCCAGTACTTC.

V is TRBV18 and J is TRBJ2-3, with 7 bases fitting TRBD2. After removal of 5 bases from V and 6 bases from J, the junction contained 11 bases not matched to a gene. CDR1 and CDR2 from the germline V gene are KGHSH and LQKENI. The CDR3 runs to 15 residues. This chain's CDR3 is CASSSGTSERDTQYF. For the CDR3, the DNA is TGTGCCAGCTCAAGCGGGACCTCTGAAAGGGATACGCAGTATTTT.

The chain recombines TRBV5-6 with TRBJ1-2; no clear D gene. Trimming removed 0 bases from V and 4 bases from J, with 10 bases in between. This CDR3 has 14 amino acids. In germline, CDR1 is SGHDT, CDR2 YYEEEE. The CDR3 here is CASSLGSGSYGYTF. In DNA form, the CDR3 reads TGTGCCAGCAGCTTGGGGTCGGGCAGCTATGGCTACACCTTC. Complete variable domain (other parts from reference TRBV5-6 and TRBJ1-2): DAGVTQSPTHLIKTRGQQVTLRCSPKSGHDTVSWYQQALGQGPQFIFQYYEEEERQRGNFPDRFSGHQFPNYSSELNVNALLLGDSALYLCASSLGSGSYGYTFGSGTRLTVV.

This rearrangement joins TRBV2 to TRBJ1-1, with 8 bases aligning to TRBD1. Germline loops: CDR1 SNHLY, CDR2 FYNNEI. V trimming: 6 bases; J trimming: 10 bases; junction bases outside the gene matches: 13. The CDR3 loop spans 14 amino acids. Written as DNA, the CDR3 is TGTGCCAGCAGGAGAGGACAGGGACTCCCAGTAGCTTTCTTT. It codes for CASRRGQGLPVAFF.